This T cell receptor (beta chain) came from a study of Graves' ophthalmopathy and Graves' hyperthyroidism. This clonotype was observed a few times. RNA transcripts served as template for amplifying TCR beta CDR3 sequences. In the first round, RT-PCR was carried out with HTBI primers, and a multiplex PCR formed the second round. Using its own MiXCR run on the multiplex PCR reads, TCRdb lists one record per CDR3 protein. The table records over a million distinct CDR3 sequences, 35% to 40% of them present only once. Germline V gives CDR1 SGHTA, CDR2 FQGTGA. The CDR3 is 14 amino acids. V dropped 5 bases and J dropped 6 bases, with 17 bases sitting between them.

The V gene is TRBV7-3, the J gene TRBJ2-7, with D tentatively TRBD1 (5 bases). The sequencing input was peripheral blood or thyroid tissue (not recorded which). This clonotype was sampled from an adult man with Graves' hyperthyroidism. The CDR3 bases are TGTGCCAGCAGCCCCCTCAGGGCCCCTCTCGAGCAGTACTTC. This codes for CASSPLRAPLEQYF. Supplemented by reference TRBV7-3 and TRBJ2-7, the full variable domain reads GAGVSQTPSNKVTEKGKYVELRCDPISGHTALYWYRQSLGQGPEFLIYFQGTGAADDSGLPNDRFFAVRPEGSVSTLKIQRTERGDSAVYLCASSPLRAPLEQYFGPGTRLTVT.